Presented here are 18 T cell receptor beta chains from one specimen sequenced in a study of control samples from healthy donors and cancer patients. The repertoire was sequenced with immunoSEQ multiplex PCR; TCRdb's copy has only in-frame clones and lacks some. The sample carries approximately 100,000 clones, more than 90% recorded once. The sample comprised blood. These receptors were obtained from a human donor in good health. The donor label of this sample is uncertain.

This clone was counted only a few times. The chain combines TRBV6-5 with TRBJ1-2; 10 nucleotides align to TRBD1. CDR3 length equals 13 residues. V trimming: 6 bases; J trimming: 7 bases; junction bases outside the gene matches: 5. CDR1 and CDR2 (germline): MNHEY, SVGAGI. The CDR3 DNA follows: TGTGCCAGCAGGCAAGGACAGGGGGGTGGCTACACCTTC. It encodes CASRQGQGGGYTF.

This clone was counted once. J is TRBJ2-5 and V is TRBV5-1; D unresolved. The CDR3 contains 15 residues. Trimming stripped 2 bases from V and 5 bases from J, with 16 bases between. Germline V gene lookup returns CDR1 SGHRS and CDR2 YFSETQ. CDR3 sequence reads: CASSFVRRTGETQYF. As DNA, the CDR3 is TGCGCCAGCAGCTTTGTTCGGCGTACTGGTGAGACCCAGTACTTC. The whole variable domain, remainder taken from reference TRBV5-1 and TRBJ2-5, is KAGVTQTPRYLIKTRGQQVTLSCSPISGHRSVSWYQQTPGQGLQFLFEYFSETQRNKGNFPGRFSGRQFSNSRSEMNVSTLELGDSALYLCASSFVRRTGETQYFGPGTRLLVL.

The chain combines TRBV7-2 with TRBJ1-1, with TRBD1 matching over 10 bases. V was pared by 1 base and J by 2 bases, with 10 bases of the junction left unmatched. This CDR3 spans 18 amino acids. Germline lookup yields CDR1 SGHTA and CDR2 FQGNSA. This chain's CDR3 is CASSLVGPGTGVNTEAFF. The CDR3 DNA follows: TGTGCCAGCAGCTTAGTGGGGCCCGGGACAGGGGTCAACACTGAAGCTTTCTTT. Full variable domain (missing parts from reference TRBV7-2 and TRBJ1-1): GAGVSQSPSNKVTEKGKDVELRCDPISGHTALYWYRQSLGQGLEFLIYFQGNSAPDKSGLPSDRFSAERTGGSVSTLTIQRTQQEDSAVYLCASSLVGPGTGVNTEAFFGQGTRLTVV.

This chain uses TRBV6-1 with TRBJ2-7; possibly TRBD1 for D (6 bases). Germline CDR1 reads MNHNS; CDR2 reads SASEGT. V was cut by 0 bases and J by 2 bases, with 11 bases left in between. The CDR3 totals 15 residues. CDR3 residues: CASSEAAGTTYEQYV. CDR3 DNA sequence: TGTGCCAGCAGTGAAGCGGCCGGGACAACCTACGAGCAGTACGTC.

The CDR3 sequence is CASSEGTFDYGYTF. The CDR3 nucleotides are TGTGCCAGCAGTGAGGGGACATTCGATTATGGCTACACCTTC. The V call is TRBV2, the J call TRBJ1-2, with a tentative D call TRBD1 (6 bases). Germline lookup yields CDR1 SNHLY and CDR2 FYNNEI. This CDR3 is built from 14 residues. V dropped 3 bases and J dropped 5 bases, with 13 bases sitting between them.

The chain combines TRBV21-1 with TRBJ1-2. TRBV21-1 is a known pseudogene. The CDR3 sequence is 11 residues long. CDR3 nucleotide sequence: TGTGCAGGCCGAAATCGGTTTGGCTACACCTTC. Translated, it gives CAGRNRFGYTF.

The chain combines TRBV29-1 with TRBJ2-3; TRBD2 agrees at 7 bases. Germline V gene lookup returns CDR1 SQVTM and CDR2 ANQGSEA. CDR3 size: 15 residues. V lost 6 bases, J lost 5 bases, and 14 bases stayed unmatched. The CDR3 spells CSVSLTGGSGDTQYF. CDR3 nucleotide sequence: TGCAGCGTCTCCCTAACGGGGGGTAGCGGAGATACGCAGTATTTT.

The rearrangement links TRBV10-1 to TRBJ2-5, with TRBD1 matching over 9 bases. V was pared by 2 bases and J by 1 base, with 8 bases of the junction left unmatched. Germline loops: CDR1 WNHNN, CDR2 SYGVQD (reference sequence). The CDR3 sequence is 17 residues long. For the CDR3, the DNA is TGCGCCAGCAGTGAGCCGGAGGTACAGGGGGCCCAAGAGACCCAGTACTTC. It specifies CASSEPEVQGAQETQYF.

J is TRBJ2-2 and V is TRBV18; D may be TRBD1 (6 bases). CDR3 length: 16 residues. Germline assignment: CDR1 KGHSH and CDR2 LQKENI. The V and J ends lost 4 bases and 4 bases respectively, with 16 bases between them. The CDR3 is CASSQRTDRSTGELFF. The DNA of the CDR3 is TGTGCCAGCTCACAAAGGACAGATCGTAGCACCGGGGAGCTGTTTTTT.

The gene calls are TRBV7-3 and TRBJ2-2; D is ambiguous. The CDR3 has 15 residues. The V end was cut by 2 bases, the J end by 0 bases, with 7 bases between. CDR1 and CDR2 from the germline V gene are SGHTA and FQGTGA. Here the CDR3 reads CASSLRAANTGELFF. The CDR3 coding sequence is TGTGCCAGCAGCTTACGGGCGGCGAACACCGGGGAGCTGTTTTTT.

The chain links TRBV3-1 (or the pseudogene TRBV3-2) to TRBJ2-2; 8 nucleotides align to TRBD1. Germline values: CDR1 LGHDT, CDR2 YNNKEL (reference sequence). CDR3 length: 18 residues. The J segment lost 0 bases and the V segment lost 1 base, leaving 7 bases of the junction unmatched. The chain's CDR3 is CASSQGWQGATNTGELFF. CDR3 bases: TGTGCCAGCAGCCAAGGTTGGCAGGGGGCTACGAACACCGGGGAGCTGTTTTTT.

The chain has TRBV6-2 or TRBV6-3 and TRBJ1-3; D is undetermined. Germline CDR1 and CDR2: MNHEY and SVGEGT. The CDR3 runs 16 residues. Trimming removed 4 bases from V and 0 bases from J, with 13 bases in between. Here the CDR3 DNA reads TGTGCCAGCAGTTTCTCCTCACGAACCTCTGGAAACACCATATATTTT. Encoded protein: CASSFSSRTSGNTIYF.

CDR3 nucleotide sequence: TGCGCCAGCAGCCAAGAACGGGGATACTGGTCTGGCTACACCTTC. Translating it yields CASSQERGYWSGYTF. The genes are TRBV4-3 and TRBJ1-2, with unresolved D. Trimming pared 0 bases from V and 7 bases from J, leaving 15 bases between. The CDR3 is 15 amino acids. Germline lookup yields CDR1 LGHNA and CDR2 YSLEER.

The chain couples TRBV21-1 to TRBJ2-5. TRBV21-1 is reported as a pseudogene. CDR3 size: 11 residues. CDR3 residues: CASSSQETQYF. Here the CDR3 DNA reads TGTGCCAGCAGCAGTCAAGAGACCCAGTACTTC.

V and J are TRBV5-4 and TRBJ1-4; 8 nucleotides line up with TRBD1. Germline trimming cut 4 bases from V and 3 bases from J; bases unmatched to any gene: 14. The CDR3 contains 18 residues. Germline V gives CDR1 SGHNT, CDR2 YYREEE (reference sequence). The CDR3 nucleotides read TGTGCCAGCAGCCTGACGACCAGGGGGCGCATTTCTAATGAAAAACTGTTTTTT. Translating gives CASSLTTRGRISNEKLFF.

The chain has TRBV6-2 or TRBV6-3 and TRBJ1-5; a possible D gene is TRBD1 (6 bases). Germline values: CDR1 MNHEY, CDR2 SVGEGT. V lost 3 bases and J 2 bases, leaving 14 bases between the germline ends. The CDR3 has 16 residues. CDR3 in amino acids: CASSYQTNRGNQPQHF. The CDR3 DNA reads TGTGCCAGCAGTTATCAAACAAACAGGGGCAATCAGCCCCAGCATTTT.

CDR3 protein: CASSPSGGDEQFF. For the CDR3, the DNA is TGTGCCAGCAGCCCGAGCGGGGGTGATGAGCAGTTCTTC. V is TRBV7-3 and J is TRBJ2-1, with 8 bases that match TRBD2. With 5 bases clipped from V and 8 bases from J, the junction kept 5 bases outside the gene matches. This CDR3 spans 13 amino acids. Germline V gene sequence: CDR1 SGHTA, CDR2 FQGTGA.

CDR3 in DNA: TGTGCCAGCGGACAGGAGAACAATCAGCCCCAGCATTTT. Translating gives CASGQENNQPQHF. V and J are TRBV6-5 and TRBJ1-5; 7 bases fit TRBD1. CDR3 size: 13 residues. Germline trimming cut 8 bases from V and 3 bases from J; bases unmatched to any gene: 4. Germline V lookup: CDR1 MNHEY, CDR2 SVGAGI.